These 25 T cell receptor beta chains came from one sample sequenced in a study of CD8+ T cells in alopecia areata. Extracted RNA was reverse transcribed, and the resulting cDNA served as sequencing template. Sequencing was performed with immunoSEQ multiplex PCR; in TCRdb, only in-frame clones are kept and a portion is missing. Of 80,000 to 100,000 clones detected, more than 35% appear once; the ten largest clones hold approximately 1.5%. Sequencing was done on a sample of CD4+ T cells sorted from blood. Receptors were obtained from a human donor with alopecia areata.

This clone was recorded a few times. The V and J genes are TRBV19 and TRBJ2-1; the match to TRBD2 covers 8 bases. The CDR3 length is 14 residues. Trimming removed 1 base from V and 9 bases from J; junction bases left unmatched: 5. Germline lookup yields CDR1 LNHDA and CDR2 SQIVND (reference sequence). The CDR3 sequence: CASSIGLATTEQFF. The CDR3 DNA follows: TGTGCCAGTAGTATAGGACTAGCGACGACTGAGCAGTTCTTC. Full variable domain (missing parts from reference TRBV19 and TRBJ2-1): DGGITQSPKYLFRKEGQNVTLSCEQNLNHDAMYWYRQDPGQGLRLIYYSQIVNDFQKGDIAEGYSVSREKKESFPLTVTSAQKNPTAFYLCASSIGLATTEQFFGPGTRLTVL.

This clone was counted a few times. This chain links TRBV18 with TRBJ1-1; no definite D call. This CDR3 has 14 amino acids. The germline CDR1 and CDR2 sequences are KGHSH and LQKENI. Deletions cut 2 bases from V and 1 base from J, with 8 bases between. The CDR3 DNA follows: TGTGCCAGCTCACCATCTATAGCGAACACTGAAGCTTTCTTT. Encoded protein: CASSPSIANTEAFF.

The V gene is TRBV27, the J gene TRBJ1-6; 8 bases are a match to TRBD1. CDR3 length equals 17 residues. CDR1 is MNHEY and CDR2 is SMNVEV in the germline V gene (reference sequence). Trimming at V came to 3 bases and at J to 2 bases, leaving 6 bases not matched to a gene. The CDR3 loop reads CASSFGQGRPYNSPLHF. CDR3 bases: TGTGCCAGCAGTTTCGGACAGGGACGACCCTATAATTCACCCCTCCACTTT.

V and J are TRBV2 and TRBJ2-7, with 11 bases fitting TRBD2. After removal of 6 bases from V and 3 bases from J, the junction contained 7 bases not matched to a gene. Germline V gives CDR1 SNHLY, CDR2 FYNNEI. The CDR3 loop spans 15 amino acids. DNA for the CDR3: TGTGCCAGCAGAGCGGGACTAGCGGATTTCTACGAGCAGTACTTC. Translation: CASRAGLADFYEQYF.

This chain connects TRBV6-6 to TRBJ2-1, with TRBD2 identical over 9 bases. The germline V gene has CDR1 MNHNY and CDR2 SVGAGI (reference sequence). The V and J ends lost 2 bases and 6 bases, in that order; junction bases with no gene match: 5. The CDR3 contains 15 residues. Here the CDR3 reads CASSYPAGGLNEQFF. In nucleotides, the CDR3 is TGTGCCAGCAGTTACCCAGCGGGGGGCCTCAATGAGCAGTTCTTC.

V usage is TRBV29-1 and J usage is TRBJ2-2; 7 bases fit TRBD2. The CDR3 loop spans 12 amino acids. The J segment lost 8 bases and the V segment lost 4 bases, leaving 4 bases of the junction unmatched. Germline CDR1 reads SQVTM; CDR2 reads ANQGSEA. CDR3 residues: CSVAKRDGELFF. CDR3 DNA: TGCAGCGTTGCAAAGCGGGATGGGGAGCTGTTTTTT.

This sequence joins TRBV20-1 and TRBJ1-3; possibly TRBD1 for D (5 bases). V gave up 4 bases and J gave up 8 bases, with 9 bases separating them. The CDR3 covers 11 residues. From germline, CDR1 is DFQATT and CDR2 SNEGSKA (reference sequence). The CDR3 protein is CSAIRVDTIYF. CDR3 nucleotides: TGCAGTGCTATCAGGGTAGACACCATATATTTT.

This chain joins TRBV28 and TRBJ1-2, with unresolved D. From germline, CDR1 is MDHEN and CDR2 SYDVKM. Trimming stripped 7 bases from V and 5 bases from J, with 11 bases between. This CDR3 comprises 12 residues. Written as DNA, the CDR3 is TGTGCCAGCACTCCCGGAGGTTATGGCTACACCTTC. Translated: CASTPGGYGYTF.

The rearrangement links TRBV5-1 to TRBJ2-1; 11 nucleotides match TRBD2. Unmatched junction bases numbered 6, after V lost 4 bases and J lost 6 bases. The V gene's germline CDR1 is SGHRS and CDR2 YFSETQ. The CDR3 runs to 15 residues. The chain's CDR3 is CASSQGLAGRNEQFF. The CDR3 coding sequence is TGCGCCAGCAGCCAAGGACTAGCGGGTCGCAATGAGCAGTTCTTC.

The chain links TRBV30 to TRBJ1-1; D is undetermined. The length of the CDR3 is 14 residues. V lost 4 bases and J 0 bases, leaving 12 bases between the germline ends. Germline CDR1 GTSNPN, CDR2 SVGIG (reference sequence). The CDR3, as DNA: TGTGCCTGGACCGGGAGACTCTTGAACACTGAAGCTTTCTTT. Translated: CAWTGRLLNTEAFF.

This clone was counted only a few times. In DNA, the CDR3 is TGCAGCGTTGAAGAAGGGATTTCTGGAAACACCATATATTTT. The encoded protein is CSVEEGISGNTIYF. The chain uses TRBV29-1 and TRBJ1-3; D gene unclear. Trimming shortened V by 0 bases and J by 1 base, and 7 bases separated the two germline ends. Germline loops: CDR1 SQVTM, CDR2 ANQGSEA. This CDR3 region has 14 residues.

The chain couples TRBV29-1 to TRBJ2-5; D uncertain. This CDR3 has 13 residues. Germline V CDR1 and CDR2: SQVTM, ANQGSEA. The V end lost 4 bases, the J end lost 5 bases, and 14 bases lay between the germline ends. CDR3 protein: CSVAGPVVETQYF. The CDR3 region has the DNA TGCAGCGTTGCGGGCCCGGTAGTCGAGACCCAGTACTTC.

This sequence joins TRBV29-1 and TRBJ2-7; D is undetermined. In germline, CDR1 is SQVTM, CDR2 ANQGSEA. The CDR3 is made up of 11 amino acids. V lost 3 bases and J lost 6, with 9 bases in between. This CDR3 reads CSVDQYAEQYF. DNA of the CDR3: TGCAGCGTTGATCAATATGCCGAGCAGTACTTC.

This clone has only a few counts. The J gene is TRBJ2-6, the V gene TRBV19; D ambiguous. Germline V lookup: CDR1 LNHDA, CDR2 SQIVND (reference sequence). V was cut by 3 bases and J by 0 bases, with 6 bases left in between. The CDR3 loop spans 15 amino acids. The CDR3 DNA is TGTGCCAGTAGTATTCGAAGCTCTGGGGCCAACGTCCTGACTTTC. Protein sequence: CASSIRSSGANVLTF. Full variable domain (outside the CDR3, taken from reference TRBV19 and TRBJ2-6): DGGITQSPKYLFRKEGQNVTLSCEQNLNHDAMYWYRQDPGQGLRLIYYSQIVNDFQKGDIAEGYSVSREKKESFPLTVTSAQKNPTAFYLCASSIRSSGANVLTFGAGSRLTVL.

This chain uses TRBV27 with TRBJ2-3, with TRBD1 matching over 7 bases. Unmatched junction bases numbered 13, after V lost 6 bases and J lost 4 bases. Germline CDR1 and CDR2: MNHEY and SMNVEV (reference sequence). The CDR3 is 16 residues long. CDR3 loop: CASRNQGNRGPDTQYF. The CDR3 DNA is TGTGCCAGCAGAAATCAAGGGAACAGGGGTCCAGATACGCAGTATTTT.

The chain uses TRBV5-4 and TRBJ2-6; 7 bases are shared with TRBD2. The CDR3 contains 16 residues. The junction had 4 bases not matched to a gene; V was cut back by 4 bases and J by 0 bases. Germline lookup yields CDR1 SGHNT and CDR2 YYREEE (reference sequence). In DNA form, the CDR3 reads TGTGCCAGCAGCCTGGGAGGGCTCTCTGGGGCCAACGTCCTGACTTTC. Protein: CASSLGGLSGANVLTF.

This clone was observed a handful of times. The J gene is TRBJ2-2, the V gene TRBV6-4; the D is unclear. The ends were cut back, 2 bases at V and 3 bases at J, with 4 bases in the middle. Germline V lookup: CDR1 MRHNA, CDR2 SNTAGT. This CDR3 region has 13 residues. CDR3 in DNA: TGTGCCAGCAGTGACAGGGACACCGGGGAGCTGTTTTTT. Its translation is CASSDRDTGELFF.

The chain recombines TRBV4-2 with TRBJ2-1; unclear D gene. Germline V gene lookup returns CDR1 LGHNA and CDR2 YNFKEQ. Trimming removed 2 bases from V and 2 bases from J, with 22 bases in between. CDR3 length equals 19 residues. Here the CDR3 DNA reads TGTGCCAGCAGCCAATTAGATCGGGTGCGTTCCGTCCCCTACAATGAGCAGTTCTTC. This encodes CASSQLDRVRSVPYNEQFF.

The V gene is TRBV6-5, the J gene TRBJ2-1; a weak D match, TRBD2 (5 bases). The V gene's germline CDR1 is MNHEY and CDR2 SVGAGI. The CDR3 spans 14 residues. V was clipped by 2 bases and J by 2 bases, with 7 bases between them. The CDR3 nucleotides are TGTGCCAGCAGTTACAGGCGGGCCTACAATGAGCAGTTCTTC. Protein product: CASSYRRAYNEQFF.

The CDR3 is CAWRWAMNTEAFF. Written as DNA, the CDR3 is TGTGCCTGGAGATGGGCTATGAACACTGAAGCTTTCTTT. The chain employs TRBV30 and TRBJ1-1; unclear D gene. The V gene's germline CDR1 is GTSNPN and CDR2 SVGIG (reference sequence). This CDR3 is 13 amino acids long. V lost 3 bases, J lost 0 bases, and 8 bases lay in between. Supplemented by reference TRBV30 and TRBJ1-1, the full variable domain reads SQTIHQWPATLVQPVGSPLSLECTVEGTSNPNLYWYRQAAGRGLQLLFYSVGIGQISSEVPQNLSASRPQDRQFILSSKKLLLSDSGFYLCAWRWAMNTEAFFGQGTRLTVV.

This chain uses TRBV29-1 with TRBJ2-7, with D perhaps being TRBD1 or TRBD2 (5 bases each). Germline loops: CDR1 SQVTM, CDR2 ANQGSEA. Deletions cut 5 bases from V and 0 bases from J, with 8 bases between. The CDR3 contains 12 residues. CDR3 nucleotide sequence: TGCAGCGTTAGGGACGACTCCTACGAGCAGTACTTC. It specifies CSVRDDSYEQYF.

This chain uses TRBV7-2 with TRBJ2-3; 8 nucleotides agree with TRBD2. The germline gives CDR1 SGHTA, CDR2 FQGNSA. J was trimmed by 4 bases and V by 4 bases; bases with no gene match: 10. The CDR3 contains 16 residues. The CDR3 here is CASSSGGRGGADTQYF. The CDR3 coding sequence is TGTGCCAGCAGCTCGGGAGGGAGAGGGGGTGCAGATACGCAGTATTTT.

Only a few counts were recorded for this clone. The J gene is TRBJ2-5, the V gene TRBV28; D possibly uses TRBD1 or TRBD2 (5 bases each). Per the germline V gene, CDR1 is MDHEN and CDR2 is SYDVKM. Trimming removed 8 bases from V and 1 base from J, with 17 bases in between. This CDR3 region has 15 residues. The CDR3 DNA reads TGTGCCAGCCCTCCTGGGCCGGGGCTCCAAGAGACCCAGTACTTC. It translates to CASPPGPGLQETQYF.

This clone was counted between two and nine times. The chain links TRBV5-4 to TRBJ2-1; maybe TRBD2 (6 bases). The CDR3 covers 15 residues. Deletions cut 0 bases from V and 2 bases from J, with 9 bases between. Per germline, CDR1 SGHNT and CDR2 YYREEE (reference sequence). The DNA for the CDR3 is TGTGCCAGCAGCTTGGTCGGCGGGACCTACAATGAGCAGTTCTTC. Its translation is CASSLVGGTYNEQFF.

This clone was counted between two and nine times. V is TRBV7-9 and J is TRBJ2-2; 7 bases are shared with TRBD2. V lost 4 bases and J lost 0; bases outside the gene matches: 11. CDR3 length equals 18 residues. Germline lookup yields CDR1 SEHNR and CDR2 FQNEAQ (reference sequence). CDR3 bases: TGTGCCAGCAGCTCAGGACTAGGGACTGTCGCGAACACCGGGGAGCTGTTTTTT. It specifies CASSSGLGTVANTGELFF.